Sequencing of this T cell receptor beta chain was carried out in a study of cytomegalovirus exposure and HLA in healthy donors. The study's findings and limits: Immune exposure was documented only through CMV serostatus.

Details on this clone: The antigen remains unidentified.

The germline V gene encodes CDR1 SGHRS and CDR2 YFSETQ. Deletions cut 7 bases from V and 4 bases from J, with 14 bases between. The CDR3 extends over 13 amino acids. It was healthy bone marrow donors who served as donors. A multiplex PCR was run with 60 Vbeta primers and 13 Jbeta primers. Profiling relied on immunoSEQ multiplex PCR, and the TCRdb table lists in-frame clones only, not all of them. This sample carries 100,000 to 150,000 clones, with more than 1% going to the ten biggest clones. The material sequenced was PBMCs. This TCR came from a man younger than 35 in good health and CMV-seronegative. This rearrangement joins TRBV5-1 to TRBJ1-1; a possible D gene is TRBD1 (5 bases). The CDR3: CASYGTFGTEAFF. The CDR3, as DNA: TGCGCCAGCTATGGGACTTTTGGCACTGAAGCTTTCTTT.